The clone carrying this TCR beta chain came up a few times. TCRdb keeps only in-frame clones here, not all; method: immunoSEQ multiplex PCR. The sample yields roughly 500,000 clones, around 78% seen once. The germline V and J ends were trimmed by 6 bases and 0 bases, with 11 bases remaining between them. Per the germline V gene, CDR1 is MNHNY and CDR2 is SVGAGI (reference sequence). The CDR3 runs to 14 residues. This entry belongs to a study of shared T cell receptors in the human thymus. These sequences were also reported in another study, on human thymus T cells. Turning to that study: It was from resections taken during corrective heart surgery that the thymus tissue came. Seemingly biased V and J gene usage marked thymic and blood repertoires.

The receptor was derived from a boy in the first two years of life with a congenital heart defect. The sequenced material came from thymocytes. The chain joins TRBV6-6 to TRBJ1-1; maybe TRBD1 (5 bases). CDR3 in amino acids: CASRLDSLNTEAFF. The CDR3 coding sequence is TGTGCCAGCAGGCTAGACAGTTTGAACACTGAAGCTTTCTTT.